This TCR beta chain was sequenced during a study of blood T cell repertoires in COVID-19. The overall study: The origin of the acute and convalescent COVID-19 samples was the United States, Italy and Spain. T cells, B-cell-depleted T cells, or PBMCs provided the cDNA or gDNA that served as material.

Per the authors' pipeline: Estimation of nucleated cell counts relied on the amplification of reference gene primers. The table came from immunoSEQ multiplex PCR; TCRdb's copy has only in-frame clones and leaves some out. The V and J calls and clone size are taken from that table; D and trimming were inferred from the DNA. Here the sample spans around 72,000 clones, 88% being singletons. V was pared by 2 bases and J by 6 bases, with 8 bases between. From germline, CDR1 is SEHNR and CDR2 FQNEAQ (reference sequence). The CDR3 is 13 amino acids. The source material was peripheral blood. The genes are TRBV7-9 and TRBJ2-1, with D maybe TRBD2 (5 bases). The receptor comes from a man between 50 and 59 years old with acute or convalescent COVID-19. The CDR3 loop reads CASSLTGSNEQFF. Here the CDR3 DNA reads TGTGCCAGCAGCTTAACGGGGAGCAATGAGCAGTTCTTC.